Sequencing of this TCR beta chain was carried out in a study of blood T cell repertoires in COVID-19. Study context: The United States, Italy and Spain were the sources of the acute and convalescent COVID-19 samples. From T cells, B-cell-depleted T cells, or PBMCs came the material, which was cDNA or gDNA.

This clone was seen just once. Source study methods: By means of reference gene primer amplification, nucleated cell counts were estimated. Assay used: immunoSEQ multiplex PCR; TCRdb lists only in-frame clones, some missing. From that table come the V and J calls and clone size; the DNA was used to work out D and trimming. Of under 300,000 clones in the sample, 86% were seen once. CDR1 is MNHEY, CDR2 SVGAGI, per germline. The CDR3 covers 14 residues. After removal of 5 bases from V and 8 bases from J, the junction contained 6 bases not matched to a gene. V gene TRBV6-5 combines with J gene TRBJ1-5; 10 bases match TRBD1. This TCR derives from an elderly man with acute or convalescent COVID-19. The source material was peripheral blood. The CDR3 DNA reads TGTGCCAGCAGTCGGGGACAGGGGTTGGAGCCCCAGCATTTT. Its translation is CASSRGQGLEPQHF.